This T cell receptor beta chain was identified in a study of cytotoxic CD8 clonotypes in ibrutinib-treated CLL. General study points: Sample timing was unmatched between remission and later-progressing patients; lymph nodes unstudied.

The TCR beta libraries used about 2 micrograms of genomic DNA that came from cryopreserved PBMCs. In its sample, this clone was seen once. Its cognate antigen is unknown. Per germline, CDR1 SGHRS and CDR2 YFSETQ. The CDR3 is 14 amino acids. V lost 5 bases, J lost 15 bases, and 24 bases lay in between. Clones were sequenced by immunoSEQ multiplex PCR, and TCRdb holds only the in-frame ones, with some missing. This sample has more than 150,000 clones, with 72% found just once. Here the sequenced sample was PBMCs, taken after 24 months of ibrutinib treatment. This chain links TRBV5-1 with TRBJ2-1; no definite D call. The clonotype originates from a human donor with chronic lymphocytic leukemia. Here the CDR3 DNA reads TGCGCCAGCAGTCCACGAAGCGACCGGGTCCAGGTGTTCTTC. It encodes CASSPRSDRVQVFF.